The clone carrying this T cell receptor (beta chain) was seen a handful of times. In the study's own analysis: Nucleated cell counts were estimated from reference gene primer amplification. The repertoire was sequenced with immunoSEQ multiplex PCR; TCRdb's copy has only in-frame clones and lacks some. The V and J calls and clone size are taken from that table; D and trimming were inferred from the DNA. The sample carries approximately 66,000 clones, roughly 80% recorded once. CDR1 is KGHDR, CDR2 SFDVKD, per germline. This CDR3 region has 16 residues. V lost 2 bases and J lost 1; bases outside the gene matches: 6. These data originate in a study of blood T cell repertoires in COVID-19. Study background: Samples of COVID-19 (acute and convalescent) were obtained from the United States, Italy and Spain. The analysed material was cDNA or gDNA that came from T cells, B-cell-depleted T cells, or PBMCs.

The TCR sequence derives from a man aged 55 to 70 with acute or convalescent COVID-19. Input material: peripheral blood. The chain employs TRBV24-1 and TRBJ1-1, with 7 bases that match TRBD1. The CDR3 nucleotides are TGTGCCACCAGTGATTCGAAAGGGGGCGGGAACACTGAAGCTTTCTTT. This translates into CATSDSKGGGNTEAFF.